This T cell receptor beta chain was profiled in a study of shared clonotypes between healthy human individuals. Study overall: In total, the donors were two women and a few men aged 18 to 49.

Positively selected for CCR7, the CD45RO-negative cells used as naive CD8 cells excluded terminally differentiated effector memory CD45RA+ cells. J lost 8 bases, V lost 5 bases, and 8 bases had no gene match. Germline loops: CDR1 MNHEY, CDR2 SMNVEV (reference sequence). The CDR3 consists of 14 residues. This table comes from immunoSEQ multiplex PCR, and its TCRdb copy is limited to in-frame clones, with some not included. The top ten hold approximately 1.2% of the sample, which has roughly 1,800,000 clones, approximately 94% seen once. This receptor was identified in a young man in good health. The sample comprised naive CD8+ T cells sorted from blood. This chain links TRBV27 with TRBJ1-4; 7 bases are a match to TRBD1. The CDR3 DNA reads as TGTGCCAGCAGTCGGAGGGGGCATGGAGAAAAACTGTTTTTT. Protein sequence: CASSRRGHGEKLFF.